Below are 13 T cell receptor beta chains sequenced from a single sample in a study of regulatory T cells in long-lasting Graves disease. According to the study, TCR beta libraries were built with iRepertoire HTBI primers and CDR3-region Arm-PCR. TCRdb re-called the multiplex PCR reads with MiXCR, one entry per CDR3 protein. The repertoire holds 300,000 to 350,000 distinct CDR3 sequences, around a fifth seen once, with 25% to 30% in the top ten. Time point described: persistent/refractory GD, antithyroid drugs over 5 years with positive TRAb. RNA isolated from PBMCs was used to make the TCR library. Sequenced here: peripheral blood mononuclear cells (PBMCs), sampled when the disease was refractory, from a patient treated with antithyroid drugs. These receptors originate from a female donor with Graves disease.

This clonotype has ten or more counts. This chain uses TRBV2 with TRBJ2-2; 10 bases map to TRBD2. V gave up 4 bases and J gave up 4 bases; unmatched junction bases: 3. There are 15 residues in the CDR3. Germline V gene sequence: CDR1 SNHLY, CDR2 FYNNEI. The CDR3 loop is CASSGGLASTGELFF. The CDR3, as DNA: TGTGCCAGCAGTGGGGGACTAGCGAGCACCGGGGAGCTGTTTTTT.

This clonotype was detected a few times. This chain joins TRBV5-6 and TRBJ2-4; D remains unclear. V was trimmed by 1 base and J by 8 bases, leaving 19 bases between them. CDR3 length: 16 residues. Germline CDR1 reads SGHDT; CDR2 reads YYEEEE. CDR3: CASSLSSAPRWDIQYF. CDR3 DNA sequence: TGTGCCAGCAGCTTGTCGTCGGCCCCCCGCTGGGACATTCAGTACTTC.

This rearrangement joins TRBV10-3 to TRBJ2-1; D may be TRBD2 (5 bases). This CDR3 region has 15 residues. Trimming cost V 2 bases and J 2 bases, with 10 bases left between them. CDR1 and CDR2 (germline): ENHRY, SYGVKD. In nucleotides, the CDR3 is TGTGCCATCAGTGAGGGACGACTACCCTACAATGAGCAGTTCTTC. This codes for CAISEGRLPYNEQFF.

This clonotype was detected many times. This chain connects TRBV11-2 to TRBJ2-7, with D possibly called TRBD1 or TRBD2 (6 bases each). Germline-derived CDR1 and CDR2 are SGHAT and FQNNGV. The V and J ends lost 1 base and 5 bases respectively, with 15 bases between them. The length of the CDR3 is 15 residues. DNA of the CDR3: TGTGCCAGCAGCTTAGTATGGGGGGCGAAGAACGAGCAGTACTTC. Its protein product is CASSLVWGAKNEQYF.

This clonotype has only a few counts. The rearrangement links TRBV20-1 to TRBJ2-7, with 8 bases matching TRBD1. Germline V gene sequence: CDR1 DFQATT, CDR2 SNEGSKA (reference sequence). V shed 6 bases, J shed 2 bases, and the junction held 12 bases outside the gene matches. This CDR3 region has 15 residues. The CDR3: CSATTGAPGAYEQYF. The CDR3 DNA reads TGCAGTGCAACGACAGGGGCCCCGGGGGCCTACGAGCAGTACTTC.

V and J are TRBV28 and TRBJ2-3; TRBD2 agrees at 14 bases. The germline V gene encodes CDR1 MDHEN and CDR2 SYDVKM. J lost 1 base, V lost 1 base, and 10 bases had no gene match. CDR3 length: 20 amino acids. The CDR3 loop reads CASSLFQMTSGRAGTDTQYF. The CDR3 DNA reads as TGTGCCAGCAGTTTATTCCAAATGACTAGCGGGAGGGCAGGCACAGATACGCAGTATTTT.

This clonotype was detected only a few times. This chain joins TRBV12-3 or TRBV12-4 and TRBJ1-1, with TRBD1 matching 9 bases. This CDR3 is built from 17 residues. The J segment lost 0 bases and the V segment lost 3 bases, leaving 8 bases of the junction unmatched. CDR3 DNA: TGTGCCAGCAGTTTTCCCCACAGGGGGCCCTTGAACACTGAAGCTTTCTTT. Translated: CASSFPHRGPLNTEAFF.

This clonotype was observed many times. The chain joins TRBV28 to TRBJ1-2; the D gene is possibly TRBD1 (6 bases). This CDR3 is 14 amino acids long. V dropped 5 bases and J dropped 4 bases, with 14 bases sitting between them. In germline, CDR1 is MDHEN, CDR2 SYDVKM. DNA for the CDR3: TGTGCCAGCAGTCCGCAGGGGCTCGGCTATGGCTACACCTTC. As protein: CASSPQGLGYGYTF.

This clonotype has a count of ten or more. This CDR3 reads CASSHPGRPQYF. CDR3 sequence (DNA): TGTGCCAGCTCCCACCCGGGACGCCCCCAGTACTTC. The chain employs TRBV18 and TRBJ2-5, with D perhaps assigned TRBD1 or TRBD2 (5 bases each). This CDR3 contains 12 residues. In germline, CDR1 is KGHSH, CDR2 LQKENI. V lost 6 bases and J 9 bases, leaving 14 bases between the germline ends.

The V call is TRBV30, the J call TRBJ2-2; 7 bases are a match to TRBD2. Germline CDR1 reads GTSNPN; CDR2 reads SVGIG (reference sequence). Germline trimming cut 3 bases from V and 6 bases from J; bases unmatched to any gene: 4. The CDR3 runs 13 residues. CDR3 region: CAWRAGYPGELFF. CDR3 DNA sequence: TGTGCCTGGAGAGCGGGATACCCCGGGGAGCTGTTTTTT.

The rearrangement links TRBV7-9 to TRBJ1-3; D is unresolved. This CDR3 comprises 14 residues. The germline CDR1 and CDR2 sequences are SEHNR and FQNEAQ (reference sequence). V was shortened by 5 bases and J by 4 bases, with 12 bases between the two germline ends. This CDR3 reads CASSIRSRGNTIYF. The CDR3 DNA follows: TGTGCCAGCAGCATCCGCTCTAGGGGAAACACCATATATTTT.

This clonotype has at least ten counts. V usage is TRBV14 and J usage is TRBJ1-6; tentative D call: TRBD1 (5 bases). The length of the CDR3 is 14 residues. V lost 1 base and J lost 7, with 8 bases in between. CDR1 is SGHDN, CDR2 FVKESK, per germline. DNA for the CDR3: TGTGCCAGCAGCCAAGTATGGGACAATTCACCCCTCCACTTT. Residues: CASSQVWDNSPLHF. The full variable domain, completed using reference TRBV14 and TRBJ1-6, is EAGVTQFPSHSVIEKGQTVTLRCDPISGHDNLYWYRRVMGKEIKFLLHFVKESKQDESGMPNNRFLAERTGGTYSTLKVQPAELEDSGVYFCASSQVWDNSPLHFGNGTRLTVT.

In its sample, this clonotype was seen many times. This chain joins TRBV11-2 and TRBJ1-1; D is undetermined. Germline CDR1 reads SGHAT; CDR2 reads FQNNGV. The CDR3 totals 14 residues. Trimming removed 2 bases at V and 0 bases at J, with 7 bases between. Here the CDR3 reads CASSLLTVNTEAFF. The CDR3 nucleotides read TGTGCCAGCAGCTTACTGACGGTGAACACTGAAGCTTTCTTT.